Following are 2 T cell receptor beta chains from one sample sequenced in a study of T cell responses to AZD1222 COVID-19 vaccine (dated by TCRdb to the early 2020s). Receptors were amplified or captured by the immunoSEQ multiplex PCR assay. TCRdb took over this immuneACCESS table, retaining in-frame rearrangements with V and J assigned. Such tables are incomplete; in checked studies, under half of the missing clones stem from an unresolved V gene, and the remainder is unexplained. The sample records under 300,000 clones, 93% of which are singletons. 0.55% of the sample comes from the top ten. Per the publication, the time point label means: baseline before first vaccination. The specimen comprised peripheral blood, sampled on day 0 of AZD1222 vaccination. The receptors stem from an adult in good health.

This chain joins TRBV18 and TRBJ2-7; D is ambiguous. The ends were cut back, 4 bases at V and 5 bases at J, with 12 bases in the middle. This CDR3 has 13 residues. CDR1 is KGHSH and CDR2 is LQKENI in the germline V gene. The CDR3 DNA reads TGTGCCAGCTCACGCCGAGGAATAGACGAGCAGTACTTC. Amino acid sequence: CASSRRGIDEQYF. The full variable domain, completed using reference TRBV18 and TRBJ2-7, is NAGVMQNPRHLVRRRGQEARLRCSPMKGHSHVYWYRQLPEEGLKFMVYLQKENIIDESGMPKERFSAEFPKEGPSILRIQQVVRGDSAAYFCASSRRGIDEQYFGPGTRLTVT.

This chain connects TRBV6-6 to TRBJ2-1, with 8 nucleotides matching TRBD1. After removal of 8 bases from V and 8 bases from J, the junction contained 17 bases not matched to a gene. The CDR3 contains 16 residues. The V gene's germline CDR1 is MNHNY and CDR2 SVGAGI (reference sequence). In DNA form, the CDR3 reads TGTGCCAGCGATCCCCTGGGGACAGGCCTTTTGGATGAGCAGTTCTTC. Its translation: CASDPLGTGLLDEQFF.